This T cell receptor beta chain was found in a study of blood T cell repertoires in COVID-19. Study information: COVID-19 samples collected from the United States, Italy and Spain covered acute and convalescent phases. Sources were T cells, B-cell-depleted T cells, or PBMCs; the material itself was cDNA or gDNA.

Looked up from germline, CDR1 is MNHEY and CDR2 is SMNVEV (reference sequence). The CDR3 has 15 residues. Losses at the gene ends were 6 bases for V and 5 bases for J; bases not matched to a gene: 12. Per the original data handling: How many nucleated cells were present was estimated from reference gene primer amplification. Here immunoSEQ multiplex PCR was the method, and the copy in TCRdb shows in-frame clones only, minus some. For V, J and clone size, that table is used; D and trimming come from the DNA. This table holds roughly 120,000 clones, roughly 70% found once. The chain recombines TRBV27 with TRBJ1-2; the match to TRBD1 covers 7 bases. The receptor comes from a human donor with acute or convalescent COVID-19. The donor label of this sample is uncertain. Sequences were obtained from peripheral blood. The CDR3 is CASSYRDSGSYGYTF. The CDR3 coding sequence is TGTGCCAGCAGCTACCGGGACAGCGGTAGTTATGGCTACACCTTC.